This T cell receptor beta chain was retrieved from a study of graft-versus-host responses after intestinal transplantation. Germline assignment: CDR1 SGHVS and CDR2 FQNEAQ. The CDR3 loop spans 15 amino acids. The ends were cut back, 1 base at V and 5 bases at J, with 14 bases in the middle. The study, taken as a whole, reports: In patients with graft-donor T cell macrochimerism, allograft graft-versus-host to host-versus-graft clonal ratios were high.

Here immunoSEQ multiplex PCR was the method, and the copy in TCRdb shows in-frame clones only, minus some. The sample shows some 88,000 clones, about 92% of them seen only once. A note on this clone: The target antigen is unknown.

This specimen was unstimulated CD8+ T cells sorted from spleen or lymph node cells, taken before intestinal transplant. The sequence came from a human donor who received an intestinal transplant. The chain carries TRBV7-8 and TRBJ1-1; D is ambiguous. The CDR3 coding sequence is TGTGCCAGCAGCTTAGTGGAGGGAGGAGGAACTGAAGCTTTCTTT. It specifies CASSLVEGGGTEAFF.